The 18 T cell receptor beta chains below come from one sample, sequenced in a study of cytomegalovirus exposure and HLA in healthy donors. 60 Vbeta and 13 Jbeta primers were used in PCR. Sequencing used immunoSEQ multiplex PCR; TCRdb keeps in-frame clones, though not all of them. The sample yields around 130,000 clones, approximately 82% seen once. What was sequenced was PBMCs. The receptors were sampled from a boy between 2 and 10 years old in good health and CMV-seronegative.

The chain joins TRBV9 to TRBJ2-2; tentatively, D is TRBD1 (5 bases). The CDR3 runs to 11 residues. V dropped 6 bases and J dropped 6 bases, with 6 bases sitting between them. Germline lookup yields CDR1 SGDLS and CDR2 YYNGEE. The CDR3 is CASKGAGELFF. The CDR3 region has the DNA TGTGCCAGCAAAGGGGCCGGGGAGCTGTTTTTT.

This clone was picked up one time. CDR3 protein: CASSYQGVREAFF. DNA of the CDR3: TGTGCCAGCAGTTACCAGGGTGTGCGGGAAGCTTTCTTT. The rearrangement joins TRBV6-6 to TRBJ1-1, with D perhaps TRBD1 (5 bases). V dropped 2 bases and J dropped 8 bases, with 12 bases sitting between them. Germline lookup yields CDR1 MNHNY and CDR2 SVGAGI (reference sequence). CDR3 length equals 13 residues.

CDR3 bases: TGTGCCAGCACGTTTGCGGGGGAAGAGACCCAGTACTTC. It yields the protein CASTFAGEETQYF. The chain combines TRBV13 with TRBJ2-5; TRBD2 aligns across 7 bases. Losses at the gene ends were 7 bases for V and 3 bases for J; bases not matched to a gene: 5. The CDR3 runs to 13 residues. The germline V gene encodes CDR1 PRHDT and CDR2 FYEKMQ (reference sequence).

This clone has more than one count but fewer than ten. This chain connects TRBV4-3 to TRBJ1-1, with D maybe TRBD1 (5 bases). The CDR3 is 16 residues long. Germline V lookup: CDR1 LGHNA, CDR2 YSLEER. V lost 2 bases and J lost 4, with 17 bases in between. CDR3 coding DNA: TGCGCCAGCAGCCAATTTGGGCGGGGGGAGAGCACTGAAGCTTTCTTT. This encodes CASSQFGRGESTEAFF.

This clone was detected once. The chain couples TRBV6-4 to TRBJ2-3; no clear D gene. V gave up 0 bases and J gave up 0 bases, with 4 bases separating them. Germline-derived CDR1 and CDR2 are MRHNA and SNTAGT. The CDR3 sequence is 14 residues long. The CDR3 protein is CASSDSESTDTQYF. The CDR3 nucleotides are TGTGCCAGCAGTGACTCGGAGAGCACAGATACGCAGTATTTT.

The rearrangement uses TRBV5-6 and TRBJ1-2; D is perhaps TRBD1 (6 bases). In germline, CDR1 is SGHDT, CDR2 YYEEEE. V lost 4 bases and J lost 4, with 17 bases in between. The CDR3 consists of 15 residues. The CDR3 loop reads CASSLLVQGGYGYTF. In nucleotides, the CDR3 is TGTGCCAGCAGCCTACTAGTACAGGGTGGCTATGGCTACACCTTC.

This chain joins TRBV7-9 and TRBJ1-2; D is perhaps TRBD1 (6 bases). Germline lookup yields CDR1 SEHNR and CDR2 FQNEAQ (reference sequence). The CDR3 is 15 residues long. The germline V and J ends were trimmed by 2 bases and 7 bases, with 17 bases remaining between them. The CDR3 sequence is CASSLSGAGVGGYTF. In DNA, the CDR3 is TGTGCCAGCAGCTTATCTGGGGCAGGGGTGGGTGGCTACACCTTC.

CDR3 sequence: CASSFWGSTDTQYF. The DNA for the CDR3 is TGTGCCAGCAGTTTCTGGGGCAGCACAGATACGCAGTATTTT. The chain couples TRBV27 to TRBJ2-3; D possibly corresponds to TRBD1 (5 bases). The CDR3 totals 14 residues. V was shortened by 3 bases and J by 0 bases, with 7 bases between the two germline ends. Germline assignment: CDR1 MNHEY and CDR2 SMNVEV (reference sequence).

The V call is TRBV25-1, the J call TRBJ2-2, with 7 bases lining up with TRBD2. There are 16 residues in the CDR3. Trimming at V came to 2 bases and at J to 5 bases, leaving 8 bases not matched to a gene. Germline CDR1 MGHDK, CDR2 SYGVNS. DNA for the CDR3: TGTGCCAGCAGTGAAAGGGGAGGGTTTGATACCGGGGAGCTGTTTTTT. Its protein is CASSERGGFDTGELFF.

The chain is built from TRBV6-1 and TRBJ2-7; 9 bases are a match to TRBD1. The CDR3 consists of 15 residues. The ends lost 6 bases at V and 0 bases at J; junction bases unmatched: 6. In germline, CDR1 is MNHNS, CDR2 SASEGT. In DNA form, the CDR3 reads TGTGCCAGCAGCCTACCGGGACAGGGCTCCTACGAGCAGTACTTC. Protein product: CASSLPGQGSYEQYF.

This chain links TRBV2 with TRBJ1-1; D possibly corresponds to TRBD1 (5 bases). Trimming removed 6 bases at V and 0 bases at J, with 11 bases between. The CDR3 sequence is 14 residues long. Germline V CDR1 and CDR2: SNHLY, FYNNEI. DNA for the CDR3: TGTGCCAGCAGACCCGACAGTGTGAACACTGAAGCTTTCTTT. It codes for CASRPDSVNTEAFF.

The chain is built from TRBV25-1 and TRBJ1-5, with D possibly TRBD1 on 5 matching bases. CDR1 and CDR2 from the germline V gene are MGHDK and SYGVNS. The CDR3 covers 16 residues. Trimming took off 3 bases at V and 0 bases at J, with 12 bases between the two ends. CDR3 bases: TGTGCCAGCAGTGAGGGGGGAGCCTATAGCAATCAGCCCCAGCATTTT. It specifies CASSEGGAYSNQPQHF.

This chain uses TRBV9 with TRBJ1-1, with D perhaps matching TRBD1 (6 bases). The CDR3 totals 13 residues. The germline gives CDR1 SGDLS, CDR2 YYNGEE. Trimming removed 7 bases from V and 1 base from J, with 11 bases in between. The CDR3 nucleotides are TGTGCCAGCGGTTGGACAGCGAACACTGAAGCTTTCTTT. It yields the protein CASGWTANTEAFF.

The chain combines TRBV4-2 with TRBJ2-1; TRBD1 might be the D (5 bases). The CDR3 covers 15 residues. Deletions cut 4 bases from V and 4 bases from J, with 14 bases between. The germline gives CDR1 LGHNA, CDR2 YNFKEQ. The DNA of the CDR3 is TGTGCCAGCAGCCCTCGGCAGGGTCTGTACAATGAGCAGTTCTTC. Amino acid sequence: CASSPRQGLYNEQFF.

The chain has TRBV5-1 and TRBJ1-1, with D maybe TRBD1 (6 bases). Germline V gives CDR1 SGHRS, CDR2 YFSETQ. CDR3 size: 15 residues. V dropped 4 bases and J dropped 5 bases, with 18 bases sitting between them. CDR3 region: CASSPLGGAVTEAFF. The CDR3 nucleotides are TGCGCCAGCAGCCCCTTGGGGGGGGCGGTGACTGAAGCTTTCTTT.

The chain employs TRBV29-1 and TRBJ1-2, with a tentative D call TRBD1 (5 bases). This CDR3 has 12 residues. V lost 5 bases to trimming and J lost 0 bases, with 7 bases between them. Germline CDR1 is SQVTM and CDR2 is ANQGSEA. For the CDR3, the DNA is TGCAGCGTTCCCAGGGCTAACTATGGCTACACCTTC. This gives the protein CSVPRANYGYTF.

The chain combines TRBV5-4 with TRBJ1-1; maybe TRBD1 (5 bases). CDR3 size: 15 residues. Per germline, CDR1 SGHNT and CDR2 YYREEE (reference sequence). V dropped 0 bases and J dropped 1 base, with 10 bases sitting between them. The CDR3 loop is CASSLEVGGNTEAFF. The CDR3 coding sequence is TGTGCCAGCAGCTTGGAAGTGGGGGGGAACACTGAAGCTTTCTTT. Complete variable domain (other parts from reference TRBV5-4 and TRBJ1-1): ETGVTQSPTHLIKTRGQQVTLRCSSQSGHNTVSWYQQALGQGPQFIFQYYREEENGRGNFPPRFSGLQFPNYSSELNVNALELDDSALYLCASSLEVGGNTEAFFGQGTRLTVV.

The rearrangement links TRBV12-2 to TRBJ1-2. TRBV12-2 is assigned pseudogene status. The CDR3 contains 11 residues. The CDR3 spells CASRFRGGYTF. In DNA, the CDR3 is TGTGCAAGTCGCTTTCGGGGGGGCTACACCTTC.